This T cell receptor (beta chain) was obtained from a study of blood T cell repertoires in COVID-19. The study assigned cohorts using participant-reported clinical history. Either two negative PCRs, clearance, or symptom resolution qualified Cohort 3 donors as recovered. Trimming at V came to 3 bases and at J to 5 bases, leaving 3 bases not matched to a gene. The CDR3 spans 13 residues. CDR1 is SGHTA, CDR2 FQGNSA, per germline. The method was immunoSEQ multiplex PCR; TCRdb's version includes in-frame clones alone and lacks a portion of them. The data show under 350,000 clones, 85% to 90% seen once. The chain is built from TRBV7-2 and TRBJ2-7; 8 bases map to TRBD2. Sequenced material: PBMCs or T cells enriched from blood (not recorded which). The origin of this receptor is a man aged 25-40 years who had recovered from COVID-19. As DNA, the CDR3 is TGTGCCAGCAGCTTTGGAGCGGGAGACGAGCAGTACTTC. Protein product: CASSFGAGDEQYF.